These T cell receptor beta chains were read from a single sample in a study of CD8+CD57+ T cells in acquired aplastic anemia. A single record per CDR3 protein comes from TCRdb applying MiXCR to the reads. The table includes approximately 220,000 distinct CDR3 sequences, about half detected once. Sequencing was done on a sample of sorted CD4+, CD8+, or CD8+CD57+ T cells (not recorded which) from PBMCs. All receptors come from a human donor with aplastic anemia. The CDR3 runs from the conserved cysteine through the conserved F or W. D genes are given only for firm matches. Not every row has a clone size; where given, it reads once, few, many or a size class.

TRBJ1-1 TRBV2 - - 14 CASGGTGVDTEAFF TGTGCCAGCGGGGGAACGGGGGTCGACACTGAAGCTTTCTTT
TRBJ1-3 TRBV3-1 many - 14 CASSQRFPEDTIYF TGTGCCAGCAGCCAACGGTTCCCGGAGGACACCATATATTTT
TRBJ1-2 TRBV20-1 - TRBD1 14 CSASVVTGGYGYTF TGCAGTGCTAGTGTCGTGACAGGGGGCTATGGCTACACCTTC
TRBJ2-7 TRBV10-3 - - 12 CAISEDTDEQYF TGTGCCATCAGTGAAGACACTGACGAGCAGTACTTC
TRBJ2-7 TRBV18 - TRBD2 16 CASSPTLAGVTYEHYF TGTGCCAGCTCACCAACACTAGCGGGGGTAACCTACGAGCATTACTTC
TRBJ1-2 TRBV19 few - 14 CASSIQGGAGGYTF TGTGCCAGTAGTATACAAGGGGGTGCGGGGGGCTACACCTTC
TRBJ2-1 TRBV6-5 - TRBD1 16 CASSGQGSPSYNEQFF TGTGCCAGCAGTGGACAGGGGTCACCTTCCTACAATGAGCAGTTCTTC
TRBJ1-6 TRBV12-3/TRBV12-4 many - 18 CASSLILGTSLNNSPLHF TGTGCCAGCAGTTTAATTTTGGGCACGTCTCTAAATAATTCACCCCTCCACTTT
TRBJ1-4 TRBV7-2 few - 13 CASSLGVGEKLFF TGTGCCAGCAGCTTAGGGGTCGGAGAAAAACTGTTTTTT
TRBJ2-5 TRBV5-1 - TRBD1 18 CASSLARGQGTHQETQYF TGCGCCAGCAGCTTGGCTCGGGGACAGGGGACCCACCAAGAGACCCAGTACTTC
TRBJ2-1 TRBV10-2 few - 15 CASLDGARSYNEQFF TGCGCCAGCCTTGACGGGGCCCGTTCCTACAATGAGCAGTTCTTC
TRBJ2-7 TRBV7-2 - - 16 CASSPRLWRSTYEQYF TGTGCCAGCAGCCCTAGACTATGGCGGTCCACCTACGAGCAGTACTTC
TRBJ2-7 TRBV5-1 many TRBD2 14 CASARAGDFWEQYF TGCGCCAGCGCCCGAGCGGGGGATTTTTGGGAGCAGTACTTC
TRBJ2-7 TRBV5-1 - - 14 CASSLAGTHYEQYF TGCGCCAGCAGCTTGGCCGGGACGCACTACGAGCAGTACTTC
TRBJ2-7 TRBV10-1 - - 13 CASRNRVIDEQYF TGCGCCAGCCGGAACAGGGTAATCGACGAGCAGTACTTC
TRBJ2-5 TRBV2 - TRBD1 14 CASTGTGGEETQYF TGTGCCAGCACTGGGACAGGGGGCGAAGAGACCCAGTACTTC
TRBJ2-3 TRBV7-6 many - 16 CASSLGQTHSTDTQYF TGTGCCAGCAGCTTAGGACAGACCCATAGCACAGATACGCAGTATTTT
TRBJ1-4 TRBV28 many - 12 CASTSGDEKLFF TGTGCCAGCACTTCGGGGGATGAAAAACTGTTTTTT